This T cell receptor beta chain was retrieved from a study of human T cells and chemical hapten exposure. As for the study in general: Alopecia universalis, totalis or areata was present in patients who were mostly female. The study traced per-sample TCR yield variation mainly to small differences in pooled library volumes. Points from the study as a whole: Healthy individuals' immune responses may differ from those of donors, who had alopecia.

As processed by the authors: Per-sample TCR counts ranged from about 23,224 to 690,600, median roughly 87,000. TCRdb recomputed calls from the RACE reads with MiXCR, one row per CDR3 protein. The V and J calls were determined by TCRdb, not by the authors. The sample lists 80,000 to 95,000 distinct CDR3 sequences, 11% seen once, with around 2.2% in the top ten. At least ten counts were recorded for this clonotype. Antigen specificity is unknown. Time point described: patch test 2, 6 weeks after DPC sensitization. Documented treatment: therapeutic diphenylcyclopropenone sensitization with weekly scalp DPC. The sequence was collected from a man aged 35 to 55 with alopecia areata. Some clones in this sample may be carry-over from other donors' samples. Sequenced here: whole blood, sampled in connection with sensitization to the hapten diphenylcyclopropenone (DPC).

The CDR3 region has the DNA TGTGCCAGCAGCTTCGACTCGTACAATGAGCAGTTCTTC. Encoded protein: CASSFDSYNEQFF. The chain recombines TRBV7-2 with TRBJ2-1; D remains ambiguous. The CDR3 consists of 13 residues. Trimming took off 3 bases at V and 4 bases at J, with 7 bases between the two ends. In germline, CDR1 is SGHTA, CDR2 FQGNSA.